Following are 4 T cell receptor beta chains from one sample sequenced in a study of shared clonotypes between healthy human individuals. Measured with immunoSEQ multiplex PCR; TCRdb has only the in-frame clones, and not every one. The sample has roughly 2 million clones, approximately 94% seen once; the top ten hold over 0.1%. Input material: naive CD4+ T cells sorted from blood. Documented subset: CD45RA+ positively selected. The origin of the receptors is a man between 18 and 29 years old in good health.

The J gene is TRBJ1-2, the V gene TRBV19; 7 nucleotides match TRBD1. CDR1 is LNHDA, CDR2 SQIVND, per germline (reference sequence). J lost 4 bases, V lost 0 bases, and 2 bases had no gene match. The length of the CDR3 is 14 residues. In DNA form, the CDR3 reads TGTGCCAGTAGTATAGAGGCAGGGGGCTATGGCTACACCTTC. It yields the protein CASSIEAGGYGYTF.

This clone was counted once. The chain carries TRBV28 and TRBJ2-1; either TRBD1 or TRBD2 may fit D (7 bases each). Trimming stripped 1 base from V and 8 bases from J, with 21 bases between. The CDR3 sequence is 17 residues long. Germline CDR1 is MDHEN and CDR2 is SYDVKM. CDR3 bases: TGTGCCAGCAGTTTATACCGAGGTCAGGGGGGGAAGTATGAGCAGTTCTTC. Translated: CASSLYRGQGGKYEQFF.

The rearrangement links TRBV28 to TRBJ2-7; D uncertain. V was trimmed by 6 bases and J by 4 bases, leaving 10 bases between them. CDR1 is MDHEN, CDR2 SYDVKM, per germline. The CDR3 covers 12 residues. The CDR3 DNA reads TGTGCCAGCAGCCCCGGGCAGTACGAGCAGTACTTC. Protein product: CASSPGQYEQYF.

V gene TRBV11-3 combines with J gene TRBJ2-1; 11 bases align to TRBD1. CDR3 length: 15 amino acids. The V gene end was trimmed by 4 bases and the J gene end by 7 bases; junction bases not matched to a gene: 6. In germline, CDR1 is SGHNT, CDR2 YENEEA. The DNA of the CDR3 is TGTGCCAGCAGCTCGGGACAGGGGGTGGGAAATGAGCAGTTCTTC. It is translated as CASSSGQGVGNEQFF.